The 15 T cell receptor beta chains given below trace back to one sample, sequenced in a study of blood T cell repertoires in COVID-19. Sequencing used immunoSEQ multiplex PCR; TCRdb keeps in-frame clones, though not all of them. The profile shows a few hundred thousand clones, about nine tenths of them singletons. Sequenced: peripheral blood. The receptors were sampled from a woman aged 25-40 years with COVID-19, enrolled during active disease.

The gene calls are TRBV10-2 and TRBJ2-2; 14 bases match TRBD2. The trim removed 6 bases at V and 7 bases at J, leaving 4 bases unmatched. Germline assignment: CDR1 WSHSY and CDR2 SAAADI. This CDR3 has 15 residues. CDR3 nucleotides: TGCGCCAGCAGGAGAGGGACTAGCGGGAGCGGGGAGCTGTTTTTT. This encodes CASRRGTSGSGELFF.

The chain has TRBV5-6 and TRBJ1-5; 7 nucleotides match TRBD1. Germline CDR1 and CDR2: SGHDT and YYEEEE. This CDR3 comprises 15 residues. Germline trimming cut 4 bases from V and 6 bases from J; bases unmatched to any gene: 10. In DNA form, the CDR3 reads TGTGCCAGCAGCCCGTCCTACAGGGGAGGTCAGCCCCAGCATTTT. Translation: CASSPSYRGGQPQHF.

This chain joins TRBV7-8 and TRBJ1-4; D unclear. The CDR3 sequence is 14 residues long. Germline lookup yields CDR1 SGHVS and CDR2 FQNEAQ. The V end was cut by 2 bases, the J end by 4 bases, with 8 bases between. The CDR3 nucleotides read TGTGCCAGCAGCTTATCACAGATTAATGAAAAACTGTTTTTT. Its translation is CASSLSQINEKLFF.

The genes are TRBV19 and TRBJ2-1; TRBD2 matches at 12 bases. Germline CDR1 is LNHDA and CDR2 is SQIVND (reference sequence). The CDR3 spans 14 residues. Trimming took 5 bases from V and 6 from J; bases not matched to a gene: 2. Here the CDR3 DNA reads TGTGCCAGTAGTTTACTAGCGGGAGGCAATGAGCAGTTCTTC. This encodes CASSLLAGGNEQFF.

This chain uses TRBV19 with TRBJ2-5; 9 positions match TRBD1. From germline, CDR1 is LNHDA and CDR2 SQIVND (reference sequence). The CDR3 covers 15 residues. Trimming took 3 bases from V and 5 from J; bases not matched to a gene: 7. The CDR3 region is CASSITGTGLETQYF. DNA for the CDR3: TGTGCCAGTAGTATTACCGGGACAGGGTTGGAGACCCAGTACTTC.

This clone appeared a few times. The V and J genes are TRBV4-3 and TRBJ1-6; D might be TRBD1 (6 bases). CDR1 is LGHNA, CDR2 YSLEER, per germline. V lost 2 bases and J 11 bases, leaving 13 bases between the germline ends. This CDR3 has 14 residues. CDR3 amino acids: CASSQTAGEAPLHF. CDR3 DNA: TGCGCCAGCAGCCAAACCGCAGGGGAAGCACCCCTCCACTTT.

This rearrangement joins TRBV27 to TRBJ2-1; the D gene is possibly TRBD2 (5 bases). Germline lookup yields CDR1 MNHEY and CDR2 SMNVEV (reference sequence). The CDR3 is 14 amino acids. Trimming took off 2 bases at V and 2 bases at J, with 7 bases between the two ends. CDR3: CASSLRGTYNEQFF. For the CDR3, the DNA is TGTGCCAGCAGTTTAAGAGGGACCTACAATGAGCAGTTCTTC.

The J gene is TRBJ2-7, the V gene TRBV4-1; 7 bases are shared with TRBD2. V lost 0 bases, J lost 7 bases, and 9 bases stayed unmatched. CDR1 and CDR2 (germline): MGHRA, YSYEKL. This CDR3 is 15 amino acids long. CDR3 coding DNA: TGCGCCAGCAGCCAAGAAACTAGCGCTGGGGGGGAGCAGTACTTC. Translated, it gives CASSQETSAGGEQYF.

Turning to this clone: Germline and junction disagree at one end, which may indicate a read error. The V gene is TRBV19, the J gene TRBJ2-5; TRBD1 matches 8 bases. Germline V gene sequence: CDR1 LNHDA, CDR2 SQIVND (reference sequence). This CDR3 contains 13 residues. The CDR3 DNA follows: TGTGCCAGTAGTGTAGAGACAGGGGACGACCAGTACTTC. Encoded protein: CASSVETGDDQYF.

The CDR3 reads CASSRWIGTGLADTQYF. CDR3 nucleotides: TGTGCCAGCAGTAGGTGGATCGGGACAGGGTTAGCAGATACGCAGTATTTT. V and J are TRBV6-2 or TRBV6-3 and TRBJ2-3; 9 bases match TRBD1. Looked up from germline, CDR1 is MNHEY and CDR2 is SVGEGT. The CDR3 runs to 17 residues. Unmatched junction bases numbered 13, after V lost 5 bases and J lost 4 bases.

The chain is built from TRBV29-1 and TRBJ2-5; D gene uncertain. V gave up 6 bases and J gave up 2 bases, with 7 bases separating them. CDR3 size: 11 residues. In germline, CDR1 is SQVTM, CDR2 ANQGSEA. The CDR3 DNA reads TGCAGCGTGCACAGACAAGAGACCCAGTACTTC. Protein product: CSVHRQETQYF.

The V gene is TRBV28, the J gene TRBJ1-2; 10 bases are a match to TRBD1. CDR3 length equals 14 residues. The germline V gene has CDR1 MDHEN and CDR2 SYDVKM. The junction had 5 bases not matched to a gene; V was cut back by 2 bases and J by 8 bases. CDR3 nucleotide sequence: TGTGCCAGCAGTTTACCGGGACAGGGGTACGGCTACACCTTC. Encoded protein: CASSLPGQGYGYTF.

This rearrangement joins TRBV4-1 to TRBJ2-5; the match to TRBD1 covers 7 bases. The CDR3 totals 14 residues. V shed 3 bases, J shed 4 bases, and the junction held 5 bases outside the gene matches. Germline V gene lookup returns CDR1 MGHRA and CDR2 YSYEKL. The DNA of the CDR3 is TGCGCCAGCAGCCATGTGGACAGGCGAGAGACCCAGTACTTC. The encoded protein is CASSHVDRRETQYF.

CDR3 nucleotides: TGTGCCAGCAGCGTAGTCCGAGATCAGCCCCAGCATTTT. Protein product: CASSVVRDQPQHF. The genes are TRBV9 and TRBJ1-5; D is ambiguous. Per the germline V gene, CDR1 is SGDLS and CDR2 is YYNGEE. V lost 0 bases, J lost 5 bases, and 6 bases lay in between. The CDR3 has 13 amino acids.

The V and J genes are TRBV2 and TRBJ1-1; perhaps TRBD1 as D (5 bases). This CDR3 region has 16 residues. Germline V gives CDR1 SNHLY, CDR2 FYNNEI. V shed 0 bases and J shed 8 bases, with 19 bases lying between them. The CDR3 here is CASSEALGQGSREAFF. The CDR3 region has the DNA TGTGCCAGCAGTGAAGCGCTTGGGCAGGGAAGTAGAGAAGCTTTCTTT.